The 5 T cell receptor beta chains below were found in one sample sequenced in a study of shared T cell receptors in the human thymus. Clones were sequenced by immunoSEQ multiplex PCR, and TCRdb holds only the in-frame ones, with some missing. The sample lists hundreds of thousands of clones; approximately 87% were seen once. These data also formed part of another study, on human thymus T cells.

Source material: thymocytes. All receptors derive from a boy under two years old with a congenital heart defect.

The V and J genes are TRBV4-3 and TRBJ2-5; D remains ambiguous. The CDR3 is 13 amino acids. V lost 0 bases and J lost 4, with 6 bases in between. The germline V gene has CDR1 LGHNA and CDR2 YSLEER. CDR3 nucleotides: TGCGCCAGCAGCCAAGACGGCGGAGAGACCCAGTACTTC. Protein product: CASSQDGGETQYF.

The chain carries TRBV27 and TRBJ2-1, with 10 bases that match TRBD2. J was trimmed by 4 bases and V by 5 bases; bases with no gene match: 5. This CDR3 region has 15 residues. Germline CDR1 is MNHEY and CDR2 is SMNVEV (reference sequence). In nucleotides, the CDR3 is TGTGCCAGCAGTCAAGCGGGAGGGGGATACAATGAGCAGTTCTTC. Translated, it gives CASSQAGGGYNEQFF.

This chain uses TRBV7-9 with TRBJ2-3; a possible D gene is TRBD1 (6 bases). V dropped 7 bases and J dropped 2 bases, with 16 bases sitting between them. The CDR3 spans 15 residues. Germline assignment: CDR1 SEHNR and CDR2 FQNEAQ (reference sequence). The CDR3 here is CASKNAGTPTDTQYF. For the CDR3, the DNA is TGTGCCAGCAAGAATGCCGGGACACCCACAGATACGCAGTATTTT.

V gene TRBV5-5 combines with J gene TRBJ2-7; D is possibly TRBD1 (6 bases). This CDR3 has 14 residues. Germline CDR1 is SGHKS and CDR2 is YYEKEE (reference sequence). V shed 2 bases and J shed 3 bases, with 12 bases lying between them. The CDR3 nucleotides are TGTGCCAGCAGCTTCGTGATCAGGGGCTACGAGCAGTACTTC. Protein sequence: CASSFVIRGYEQYF. The full variable domain, rest sourced from reference TRBV5-5 and TRBJ2-7, is DAGVTQSPTHLIKTRGQQVTLRCSPISGHKSVSWYQQVLGQGPQFIFQYYEKEERGRGNFPDRFSARQFPNYSSELNVNALLLGDSALYLCASSFVIRGYEQYFGPGTRLTVT.

The chain links TRBV14 to TRBJ2-2; D is perhaps TRBD2 (6 bases). V dropped 2 bases and J dropped 1 base, with 11 bases sitting between them. Germline V gene sequence: CDR1 SGHDN, CDR2 FVKESK. This CDR3 has 16 amino acids. In nucleotides, the CDR3 is TGTGCCAGCAGCCAACCATCGGGGGTGAACACCGGGGAGCTGTTTTTT. It specifies CASSQPSGVNTGELFF.